This T cell receptor beta chain was retrieved from a study of technical replicates of blood from a few donors. Sequencing used immunoSEQ multiplex PCR; TCRdb keeps in-frame clones, though not all of them. The sample contains over 65,000 clones, 94% of which appear only once. Trimming cost V 1 base and J 0 bases, with 11 bases left between them. This CDR3 spans 16 amino acids. The germline V gene encodes CDR1 SGHAT and CDR2 FQNNGV. The sequence was collected from a human donor in good health. What was sequenced was T cells isolated from PBMCs. V is TRBV11-2 and J is TRBJ2-3, with a weak D call TRBD2 (5 bases). The CDR3 here is CASSLAWRTSTDTQYF. The CDR3 nucleotides are TGTGCCAGCAGCTTAGCTTGGCGGACTAGCACAGATACGCAGTATTTT. The full variable domain, its missing parts supplied by reference TRBV11-2 and TRBJ2-3, is EAGVAQSPRYKIIEKRQSVAFWCNPISGHATLYWYQQILGQGPKLLIQFQNNGVVDDSQLPKDRFSAERLKGVDSTLKIQPAKLEDSAVYLCASSLAWRTSTDTQYFGPGTRLTVL.